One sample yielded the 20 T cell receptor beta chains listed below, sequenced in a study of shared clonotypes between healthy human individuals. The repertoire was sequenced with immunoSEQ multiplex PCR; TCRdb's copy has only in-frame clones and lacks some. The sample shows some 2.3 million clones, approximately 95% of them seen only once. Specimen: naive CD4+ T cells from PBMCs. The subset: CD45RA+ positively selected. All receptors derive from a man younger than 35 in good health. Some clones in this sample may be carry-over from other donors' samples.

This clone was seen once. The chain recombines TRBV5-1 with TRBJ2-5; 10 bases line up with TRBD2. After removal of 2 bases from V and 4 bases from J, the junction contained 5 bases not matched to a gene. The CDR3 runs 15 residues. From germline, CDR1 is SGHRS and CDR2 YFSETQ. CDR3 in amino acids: CASSFSSGRGETQYF. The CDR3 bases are TGCGCCAGCAGCTTTTCTAGCGGGAGAGGAGAGACCCAGTACTTC.

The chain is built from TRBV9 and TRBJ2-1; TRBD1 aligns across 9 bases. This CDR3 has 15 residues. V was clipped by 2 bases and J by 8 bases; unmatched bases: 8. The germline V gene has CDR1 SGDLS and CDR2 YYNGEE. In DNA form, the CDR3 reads TGTGCCAGCAGCGTGACCGGGACAGGGCCCGATGAGCAGTTCTTC. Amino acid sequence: CASSVTGTGPDEQFF.

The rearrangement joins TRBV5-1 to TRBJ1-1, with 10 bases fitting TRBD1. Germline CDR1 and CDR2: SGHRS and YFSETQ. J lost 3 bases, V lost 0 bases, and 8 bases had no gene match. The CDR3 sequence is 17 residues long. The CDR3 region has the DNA TGCGCCAGCAGCTTGGTGGGACAGGGGCTGGTGGACACTGAAGCTTTCTTT. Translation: CASSLVGQGLVDTEAFF.

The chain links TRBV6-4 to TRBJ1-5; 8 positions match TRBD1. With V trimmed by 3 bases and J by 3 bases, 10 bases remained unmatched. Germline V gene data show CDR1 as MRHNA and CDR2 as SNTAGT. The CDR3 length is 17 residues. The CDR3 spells CASSEHDRGPTNQPQHF. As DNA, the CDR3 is TGTGCCAGCAGTGAGCACGACAGGGGCCCTACCAATCAGCCCCAGCATTTT.

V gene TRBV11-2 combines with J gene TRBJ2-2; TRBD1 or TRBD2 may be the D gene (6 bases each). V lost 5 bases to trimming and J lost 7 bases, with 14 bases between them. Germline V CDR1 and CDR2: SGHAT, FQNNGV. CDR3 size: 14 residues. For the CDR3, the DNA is TGTGCCAGCAGCCCCCGGAGGGGGTTCGGGGAGCTGTTTTTT. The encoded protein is CASSPRRGFGELFF.

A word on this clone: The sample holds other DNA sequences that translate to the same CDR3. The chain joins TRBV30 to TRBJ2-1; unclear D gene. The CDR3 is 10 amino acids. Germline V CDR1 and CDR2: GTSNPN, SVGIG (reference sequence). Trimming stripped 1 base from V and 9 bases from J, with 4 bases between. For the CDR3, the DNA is TGTGCCTGGAGTGAGGGTGAGCAGTTCTTC. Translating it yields CAWSEGEQFF.

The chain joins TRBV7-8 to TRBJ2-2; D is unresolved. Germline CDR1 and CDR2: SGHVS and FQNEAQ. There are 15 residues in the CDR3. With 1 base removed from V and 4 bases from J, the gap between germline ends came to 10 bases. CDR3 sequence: CASSLVSPGTGELFF. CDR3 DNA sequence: TGTGCCAGCAGCTTAGTCAGCCCGGGCACCGGGGAGCTGTTTTTT.

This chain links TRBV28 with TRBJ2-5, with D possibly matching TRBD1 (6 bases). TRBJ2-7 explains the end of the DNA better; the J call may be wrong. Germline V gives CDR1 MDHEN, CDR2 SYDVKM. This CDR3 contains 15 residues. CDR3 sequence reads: CASTSRGVRGYEQYF. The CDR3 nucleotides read TGTGCCAGCACCTCCCGAGGCGTTAGGGGGTACGAGCAGTACTTC.

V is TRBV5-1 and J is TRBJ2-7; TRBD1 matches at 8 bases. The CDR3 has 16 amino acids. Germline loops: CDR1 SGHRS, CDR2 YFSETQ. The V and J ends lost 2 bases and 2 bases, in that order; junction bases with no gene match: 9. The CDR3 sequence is CASSFVRTGLTYEQYF. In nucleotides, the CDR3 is TGCGCCAGCAGCTTTGTAAGGACAGGGTTGACCTACGAGCAGTACTTC.

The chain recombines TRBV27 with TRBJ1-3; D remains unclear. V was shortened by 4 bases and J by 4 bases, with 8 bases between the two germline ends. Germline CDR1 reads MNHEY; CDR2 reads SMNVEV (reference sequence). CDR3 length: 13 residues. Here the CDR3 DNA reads TGTGCCAGCAGTTCCTGGGCCGGAAACACCATATATTTT. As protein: CASSSWAGNTIYF.

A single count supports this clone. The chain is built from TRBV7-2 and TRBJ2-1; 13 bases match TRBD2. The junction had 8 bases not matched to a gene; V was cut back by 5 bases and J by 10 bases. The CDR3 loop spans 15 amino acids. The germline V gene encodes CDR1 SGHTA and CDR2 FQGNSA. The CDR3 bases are TGTGCCAGCAGCGTCCCGGGACTAGCGGGACAAGAGCAGTTCTTC. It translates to CASSVPGLAGQEQFF.

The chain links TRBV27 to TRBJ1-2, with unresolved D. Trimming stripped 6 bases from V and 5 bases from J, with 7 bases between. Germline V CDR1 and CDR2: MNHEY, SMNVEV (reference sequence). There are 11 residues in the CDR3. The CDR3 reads CASSPLYGYTF. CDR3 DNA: TGTGCCAGCAGCCCCTTATATGGCTACACCTTC.

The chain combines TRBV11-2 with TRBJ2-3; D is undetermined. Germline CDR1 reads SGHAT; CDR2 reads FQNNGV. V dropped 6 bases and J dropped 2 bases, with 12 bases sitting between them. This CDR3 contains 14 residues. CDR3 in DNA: TGTGCCAGCAGGCCTGCCGTTAACACAGATACGCAGTATTTT. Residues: CASRPAVNTDTQYF. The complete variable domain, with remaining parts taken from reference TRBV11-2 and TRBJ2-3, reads EAGVAQSPRYKIIEKRQSVAFWCNPISGHATLYWYQQILGQGPKLLIQFQNNGVVDDSQLPKDRFSAERLKGVDSTLKIQPAKLEDSAVYLCASRPAVNTDTQYFGPGTRLTVL.

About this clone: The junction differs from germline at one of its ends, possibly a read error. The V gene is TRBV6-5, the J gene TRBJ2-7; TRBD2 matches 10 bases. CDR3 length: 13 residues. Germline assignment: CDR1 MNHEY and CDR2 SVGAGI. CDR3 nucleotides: TGTGCCAGCAGTTACTCGAGAGCGGGAGGGTCAAACTTC. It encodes CASSYSRAGGSNF.

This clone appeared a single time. CDR3 sequence: CASSQDLAGRNTEAFF. The CDR3 DNA reads TGCGCCAGCAGCCAAGATCTCGCAGGGAGGAACACTGAAGCTTTCTTT. The V gene is TRBV4-1, the J gene TRBJ1-1, with D perhaps TRBD1 (5 bases). Germline loops: CDR1 MGHRA, CDR2 YSYEKL. Deletions cut 0 bases from V and 1 base from J, with 12 bases between. The CDR3 runs 16 residues.

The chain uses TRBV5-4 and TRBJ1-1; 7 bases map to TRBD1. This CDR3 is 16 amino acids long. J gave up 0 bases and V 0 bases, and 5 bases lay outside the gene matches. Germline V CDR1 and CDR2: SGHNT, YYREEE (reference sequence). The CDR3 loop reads CASSLGGGLMNTEAFF. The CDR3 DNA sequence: TGTGCCAGCAGCTTGGGAGGGGGCCTGATGAACACTGAAGCTTTCTTT.

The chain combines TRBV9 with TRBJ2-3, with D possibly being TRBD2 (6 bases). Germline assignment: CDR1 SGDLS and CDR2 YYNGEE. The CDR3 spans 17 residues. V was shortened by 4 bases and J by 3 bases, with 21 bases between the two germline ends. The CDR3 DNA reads TGTGCCAGCAGCCCCTATGGGACTGCCTGGGGGACAGATACGCAGTATTTT. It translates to CASSPYGTAWGTDTQYF.

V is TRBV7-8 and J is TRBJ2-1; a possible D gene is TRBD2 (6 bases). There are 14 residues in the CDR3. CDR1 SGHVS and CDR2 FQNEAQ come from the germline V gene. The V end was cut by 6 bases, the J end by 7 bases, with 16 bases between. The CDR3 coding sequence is TGTGCCAGCAGTTGGGAGCGGGCGCTGAATGAGCAGTTCTTC. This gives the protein CASSWERALNEQFF.

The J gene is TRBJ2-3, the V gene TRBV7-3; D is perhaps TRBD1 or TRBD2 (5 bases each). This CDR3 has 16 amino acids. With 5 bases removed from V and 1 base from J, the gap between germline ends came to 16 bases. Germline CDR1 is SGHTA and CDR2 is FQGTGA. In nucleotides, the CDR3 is TGTGCCAGCAGCCCCGGGGCAGGCGAGGGCACAGATACGCAGTATTTT. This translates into CASSPGAGEGTDTQYF.

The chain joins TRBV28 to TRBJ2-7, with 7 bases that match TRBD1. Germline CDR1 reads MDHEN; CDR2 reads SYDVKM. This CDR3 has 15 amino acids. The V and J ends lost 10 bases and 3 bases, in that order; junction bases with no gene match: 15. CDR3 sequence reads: CANLAYRGALYEQYF. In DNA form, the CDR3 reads TGTGCCAATCTCGCCTACAGGGGTGCCCTCTACGAGCAGTACTTC. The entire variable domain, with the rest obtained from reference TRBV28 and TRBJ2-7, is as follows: DVKVTQSSRYLVKRTGEKVFLECVQDMDHENMFWYRQDPGLGLRLIYFSYDVKMKEKGDIPEGYSVSREKKERFSLILESASTNQTSMYLCANLAYRGALYEQYFGPGTRLTVT.